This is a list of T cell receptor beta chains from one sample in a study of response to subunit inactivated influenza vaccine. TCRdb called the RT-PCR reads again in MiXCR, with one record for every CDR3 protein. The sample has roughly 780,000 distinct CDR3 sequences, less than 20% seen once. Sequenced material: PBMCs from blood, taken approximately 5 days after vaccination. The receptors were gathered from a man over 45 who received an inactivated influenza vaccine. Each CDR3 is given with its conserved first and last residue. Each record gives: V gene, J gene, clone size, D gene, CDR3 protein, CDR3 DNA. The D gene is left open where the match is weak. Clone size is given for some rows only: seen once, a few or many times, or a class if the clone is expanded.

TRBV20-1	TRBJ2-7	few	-	CSASRRVGYEQYF	TGCAGTGCTAGTCGCAGGGTGGGGTACGAGCAGTACTTC
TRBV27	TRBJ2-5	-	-	CASSPLYQETQYF	TGTGCCAGCAGTCCCCTTTACCAAGAGACCCAGTACTTC
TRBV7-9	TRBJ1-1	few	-	CASSLGGRYTEAFF	TGTGCCAGCAGCTTAGGCGGACGGTACACTGAAGCTTTCTTT
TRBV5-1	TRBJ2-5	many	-	CASRSSNQPGETQYF	TGCGCCAGCAGGTCCTCGAATCAACCTGGAGAGACCCAGTACTTC
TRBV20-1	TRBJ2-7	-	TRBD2	CSARLLPTSGESSYEQYF	TGCAGTGCTAGGCTTCTACCAACTAGCGGGGAGAGCTCCTACGAGCAGTACTTC
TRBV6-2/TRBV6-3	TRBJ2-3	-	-	CASSSHRLVTDTQYF	TGTGCCAGCAGTTCCCATCGACTGGTCACAGATACGCAGTATTTT
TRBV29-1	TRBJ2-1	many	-	CSVADGYNEQFF	TGCAGCGTCGCCGACGGCTACAATGAGCAGTTCTTC
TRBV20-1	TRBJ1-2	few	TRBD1	CSATGQEPYGYTF	TGCAGTGCTACGGGACAGGAGCCCTATGGCTACACCTTC
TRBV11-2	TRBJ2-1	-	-	CASSLVWGNNEQFF	TGTGCCAGCAGCTTAGTTTGGGGAAACAATGAGCAGTTCTTC
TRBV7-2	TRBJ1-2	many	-	CASSLGAGLGYGYTF	TGTGCCAGCAGCTTAGGTGCGGGGCTAGGCTATGGCTACACCTTC
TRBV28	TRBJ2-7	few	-	CASSPYTSYEQYF	TGTGCCAGCAGTCCCTACACATCCTACGAGCAGTACTTC
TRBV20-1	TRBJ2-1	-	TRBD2	CSANPGGYNEQFF	TGCAGTGCTAATCCGGGGGGGTACAATGAGCAGTTCTTC
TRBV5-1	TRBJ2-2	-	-	CASSFPNSSNTGELFF	TGCGCCAGCAGCTTCCCCAACTCCTCGAACACCGGGGAGCTGTTTTTT
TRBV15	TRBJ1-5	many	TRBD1	CATSGRQGGGQPQHF	TGTGCCACCAGCGGAAGACAGGGGGGCGGTCAGCCCCAGCATTTT
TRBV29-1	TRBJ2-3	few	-	CSVGSPLTDTQYF	TGCAGCGTTGGTAGTCCGCTCACAGATACGCAGTATTTT
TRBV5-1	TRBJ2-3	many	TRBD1	CASSSGDRRTDTQYF	TGCGCCAGCAGCTCGGGGGACAGGCGCACAGATACGCAGTATTTT
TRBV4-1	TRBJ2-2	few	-	CASSQVDGNTGELFF	TGCGCCAGCAGTCAAGTCGATGGGAACACCGGGGAGCTGTTTTTT
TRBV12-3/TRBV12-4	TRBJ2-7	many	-	CASSWGPGHPSYEQYF	TGTGCCAGCAGTTGGGGACCGGGACACCCCTCCTACGAGCAGTACTTC
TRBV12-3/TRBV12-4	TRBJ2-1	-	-	CASSFNGYEQFF	TGTGCCAGCAGTTTCAACGGGTATGAGCAGTTCTTC
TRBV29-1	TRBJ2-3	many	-	CSVGGSDTQYF	TGCAGCGTTGGAGGGTCAGATACGCAGTATTTT
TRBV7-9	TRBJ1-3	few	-	CASSPWSSGNTIYF	TGTGCCAGCAGCCCCTGGAGCTCTGGAAACACCATATATTTT
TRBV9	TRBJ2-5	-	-	CASSPTGLPGETQYF	TGTGCCAGCAGCCCCACGGGACTCCCGGGGGAGACCCAGTACTTC
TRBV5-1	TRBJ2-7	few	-	CASSFAGHPTYEQYF	TGCGCCAGCAGCTTCGCGGGACATCCGACCTACGAGCAGTACTTC
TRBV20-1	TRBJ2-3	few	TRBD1	CSARGQGESDTQYF	TGCAGTGCTCGGGGACAGGGGGAATCAGATACGCAGTATTTT
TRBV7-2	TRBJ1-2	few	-	CASSLAMGLGYTF	TGTGCCAGCAGCTTAGCTATGGGGCTAGGCTACACCTTC
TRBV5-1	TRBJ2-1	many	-	CASSFDPSSYNEQFF	TGCGCCAGCAGCTTCGACCCCAGCTCCTACAATGAGCAGTTCTTC
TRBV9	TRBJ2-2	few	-	CASSADGNTGELFF	TGTGCCAGCAGCGCAGACGGTAACACCGGGGAGCTGTTTTTT
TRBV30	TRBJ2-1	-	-	CAWRRYEQFF	TGTGCCTGGAGGAGGTATGAGCAGTTCTTC
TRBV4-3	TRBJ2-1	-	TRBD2	CASSQEGSGLADNEQFF	TGCGCCAGCAGCCAAGAGGGTTCAGGACTAGCGGACAATGAGCAGTTCTTC
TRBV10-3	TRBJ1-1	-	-	CAISESVGVGTEAFF	TGTGCCATCAGTGAGAGCGTGGGGGTAGGCACTGAAGCTTTCTTT
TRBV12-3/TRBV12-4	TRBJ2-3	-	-	CASSFVRSLITDTQYF	TGTGCCAGCAGTTTTGTCCGGAGCCTAATCACAGATACGCAGTATTTT
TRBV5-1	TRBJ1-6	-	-	CASSLLGPNSPLHF	TGCGCCAGCAGCTTGCTAGGGCCTAATTCACCCCTCCACTTT
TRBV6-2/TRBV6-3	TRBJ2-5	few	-	CASSYSVGPGDQETQYF	TGTGCCAGCAGTTACAGCGTCGGCCCTGGTGACCAAGAGACCCAGTACTTC
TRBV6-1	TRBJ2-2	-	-	CASSQTQPRTGELFF	TGTGCCAGCAGCCAGACTCAACCGAGGACCGGGGAGCTGTTTTTT
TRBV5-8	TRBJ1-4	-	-	CASSFKSTNEKLFF	TGTGCCAGCAGCTTCAAATCCACTAATGAAAAACTGTTTTTT
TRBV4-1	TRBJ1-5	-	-	CASSHRTGNQPQHF	TGCGCCAGCAGCCATCGGACAGGCAATCAGCCCCAGCATTTT
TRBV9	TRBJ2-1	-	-	CASSVTGLSGDNEQFF	TGTGCCAGCAGCGTAACTGGACTGTCGGGAGACAATGAGCAGTTCTTC
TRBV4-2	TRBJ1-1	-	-	CASSQDPSLFTEAFF	TGTGCCAGCAGCCAAGATCCATCCCTATTCACTGAAGCTTTCTTT
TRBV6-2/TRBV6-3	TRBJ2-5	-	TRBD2	CASRLGLAGVWETQYF	TGTGCCAGCAGGCTCGGACTAGCGGGAGTGTGGGAGACCCAGTACTTC
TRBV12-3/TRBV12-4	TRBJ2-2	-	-	CASSLQAGPTGELFF	TGTGCCAGCAGTTTACAGGCAGGGCCCACCGGGGAGCTGTTTTTT
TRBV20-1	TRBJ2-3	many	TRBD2	CSAKVSGLAYTDTQYF	TGCAGTGCTAAGGTTTCGGGACTAGCGTACACAGATACGCAGTATTTT
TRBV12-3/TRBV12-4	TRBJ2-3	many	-	CASRRTEADTQYF	TGTGCCAGCAGGAGGACGGAGGCGGATACGCAGTATTTT
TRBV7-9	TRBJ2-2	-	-	CASSSTGRNIGELFF	TGTGCCAGCAGCTCGACGGGTCGCAACATCGGGGAGCTGTTTTTT
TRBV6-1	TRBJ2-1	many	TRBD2	CATATSGGVGNEQFF	TGTGCCACCGCGACTAGCGGGGGGGTAGGCAATGAGCAGTTCTTC
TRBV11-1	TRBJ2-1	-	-	CASSLTGFGYNEQFF	TGTGCCAGCAGCTTAACAGGGTTTGGCTACAATGAGCAGTTCTTC